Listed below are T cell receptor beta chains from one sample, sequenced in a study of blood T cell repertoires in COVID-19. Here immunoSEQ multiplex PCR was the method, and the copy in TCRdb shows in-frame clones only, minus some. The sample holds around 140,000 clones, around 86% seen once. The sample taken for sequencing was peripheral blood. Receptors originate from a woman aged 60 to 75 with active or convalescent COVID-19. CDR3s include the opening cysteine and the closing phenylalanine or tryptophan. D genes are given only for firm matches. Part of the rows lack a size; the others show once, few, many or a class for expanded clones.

cdr3_nt: TGTGCCAGCAGCTACGCGAGGACTAGTCGTTACGAGCAGTACTTC
cdr3_aa: CASSYARTSRYEQYF
j_call: TRBJ2-7
clone_size: -
d_call: TRBD2
cdr3_length: 15
v_call: TRBV7-2

cdr3_nt: TGTGCCAGCCTCCCGGGGAAAAACGCGAACACCGGGGAGCTGTTTTTT
cdr3_aa: CASLPGKNANTGELFF
j_call: TRBJ2-2
clone_size: -
d_call: -
cdr3_length: 16
v_call: TRBV7-9

cdr3_nt: TGTGCCAGCAGCTTAGGAGGGTCAGTAGATACGCAGTATTTT
cdr3_aa: CASSLGGSVDTQYF
j_call: TRBJ2-3
clone_size: -
d_call: -
cdr3_length: 14
v_call: TRBV7-8

cdr3_nt: TGTGCCAGCAGCTTGGGTCAGGGATTCGACACTGAAGCTTTCTTT
cdr3_aa: CASSLGQGFDTEAFF
j_call: TRBJ1-1
clone_size: -
d_call: -
cdr3_length: 15
v_call: TRBV5-4

cdr3_nt: TGTGCCAGCAGCGAACTGGACAAGGCTAACTATGGCTACACCTTC
cdr3_aa: CASSELDKANYGYTF
j_call: TRBJ1-2
clone_size: -
d_call: -
cdr3_length: 15
v_call: TRBV5-6

cdr3_nt: TGTGCCAGCAGTTACTCGAAAGGGACAGAGTCTAGACGGGAGCAGTACTTC
cdr3_aa: CASSYSKGTESRREQYF
j_call: TRBJ2-7
clone_size: -
d_call: TRBD1
cdr3_length: 17
v_call: TRBV6-2/TRBV6-3

cdr3_nt: TGCGCCAGCAGCTCCGATAGCGGGGTCACAGATACGCAGTATTTT
cdr3_aa: CASSSDSGVTDTQYF
j_call: TRBJ2-3
clone_size: -
d_call: TRBD2
cdr3_length: 15
v_call: TRBV5-1

cdr3_nt: TGTGCCAGCAGTTTAAGGGCAGGGATAGAGACCCAGTACTTC
cdr3_aa: CASSLRAGIETQYF
j_call: TRBJ2-5
clone_size: -
d_call: -
cdr3_length: 14
v_call: TRBV27

cdr3_nt: TGTGCCAGCAGTTGGGGACAGGGGTTCTATGGCTACACCTTC
cdr3_aa: CASSWGQGFYGYTF
j_call: TRBJ1-2
clone_size: -
d_call: TRBD1
cdr3_length: 14
v_call: TRBV27

cdr3_nt: TGTGCCAGCAGCTTAGCCTATATCCAAGAGACCCAGTACTTC
cdr3_aa: CASSLAYIQETQYF
j_call: TRBJ2-5
clone_size: -
d_call: -
cdr3_length: 14
v_call: TRBV7-9

cdr3_nt: TGTGCTAGCAGCGAGGGACAGGGGCAGACCCAGTACTTC
cdr3_aa: CASSEGQGQTQYF
j_call: TRBJ2-5
clone_size: -
d_call: TRBD1
cdr3_length: 13
v_call: TRBV7-7

cdr3_nt: TGTGCCACCAGCAGTGGCGCTAGCTCTGGAAACACCATATATTTT
cdr3_aa: CATSSGASSGNTIYF
j_call: TRBJ1-3
clone_size: -
d_call: -
cdr3_length: 15
v_call: TRBV15

cdr3_nt: TGTGCCAGCAGCCTCCCTGTGAACACTGAAGCTTTCTTT
cdr3_aa: CASSLPVNTEAFF
j_call: TRBJ1-1
clone_size: -
d_call: -
cdr3_length: 13
v_call: TRBV2

cdr3_nt: TGTGCCAGCCGACGGGACTCAAACACTGAAGCTTTCTTT
cdr3_aa: CASRRDSNTEAFF
j_call: TRBJ1-1
clone_size: -
d_call: -
cdr3_length: 13
v_call: TRBV12-3/TRBV12-4

cdr3_nt: TGTGCCAGCAGTTACTTTGGACAGATGAACACTGAAGCTTTCTTT
cdr3_aa: CASSYFGQMNTEAFF
j_call: TRBJ1-1
clone_size: -
d_call: -
cdr3_length: 15
v_call: TRBV6-5

cdr3_nt: TGTGCCACCCTCTATATCAGGGCTGGGGCCAACGTCCTGACTTTC
cdr3_aa: CATLYIRAGANVLTF
j_call: TRBJ2-6
clone_size: -
d_call: -
cdr3_length: 15
v_call: TRBV6-5

cdr3_nt: TGTGCCAGTAATCAGCTGGGGGGTCATAGCAATCAGCCCCAGCATTTT
cdr3_aa: CASNQLGGHSNQPQHF
j_call: TRBJ1-5
clone_size: -
d_call: -
cdr3_length: 16
v_call: TRBV19

cdr3_nt: TGTGCCAGTAGTATAGCACGAGGAATCAAGGCGACTAACTATGGCTACACCTTC
cdr3_aa: CASSIARGIKATNYGYTF
j_call: TRBJ1-2
clone_size: -
d_call: -
cdr3_length: 18
v_call: TRBV19

cdr3_nt: TGTGCCAGCAGCGTAGGGGGGCTTCTCTCGGGAAACACCATATATTTT
cdr3_aa: CASSVGGLLSGNTIYF
j_call: TRBJ1-3
clone_size: few
d_call: -
cdr3_length: 16
v_call: TRBV9

cdr3_nt: TGTGCCAGCAGCTTGAGGAGTTGGGAGGTGGGAGATACGCAGTATTTT
cdr3_aa: CASSLRSWEVGDTQYF
j_call: TRBJ2-3
clone_size: -
d_call: -
cdr3_length: 16
v_call: TRBV5-4

cdr3_nt: TGTGCCAGCAGCTTAGCCAGCGGGGGCTCTGGGGCCAACGTCCTGACTTTC
cdr3_aa: CASSLASGGSGANVLTF
j_call: TRBJ2-6
clone_size: -
d_call: TRBD2
cdr3_length: 17
v_call: TRBV7-2

cdr3_nt: TGTGCCAGCAGTTACGCAGGGGGCTATGGCTACACCTTC
cdr3_aa: CASSYAGGYGYTF
j_call: TRBJ1-2
clone_size: -
d_call: TRBD1
cdr3_length: 13
v_call: TRBV6-2/TRBV6-3

cdr3_nt: TGTGCCAGCAGGGGAGGACTGGTTGAAAAACTGTTTTTT
cdr3_aa: CASRGGLVEKLFF
j_call: TRBJ1-4
clone_size: -
d_call: -
cdr3_length: 13
v_call: TRBV6-5

cdr3_nt: TGTGCCAGCAGTGACAGGGTCTCCTACAATGAGCAGTTCTTC
cdr3_aa: CASSDRVSYNEQFF
j_call: TRBJ2-1
clone_size: -
d_call: -
cdr3_length: 14
v_call: TRBV2

cdr3_nt: TGTGCCATCAGTGATCCTAGCGGGAACGCGCAGTTCTTC
cdr3_aa: CAISDPSGNAQFF
j_call: TRBJ2-1
clone_size: once
d_call: TRBD2
cdr3_length: 13
v_call: TRBV10-3

cdr3_nt: TGTGCCAGCAGCCAAGTACGCCTAGCGGCCCTCAATGAGCAGTTCTTC
cdr3_aa: CASSQVRLAALNEQFF
j_call: TRBJ2-1
clone_size: -
d_call: TRBD2
cdr3_length: 16
v_call: TRBV4-2

cdr3_nt: TGTGCCAGTACCCCGGGACAGGCATATGGCTACACCTTC
cdr3_aa: CASTPGQAYGYTF
j_call: TRBJ1-2
clone_size: -
d_call: TRBD1
cdr3_length: 13
v_call: TRBV19

cdr3_nt: TGCGCCAGCAGCTTCCGAGTGAACACTGAAGCTTTCTTT
cdr3_aa: CASSFRVNTEAFF
j_call: TRBJ1-1
clone_size: -
d_call: -
cdr3_length: 13
v_call: TRBV4-3

cdr3_nt: TGTGCCAGCAGCTTAGACATCCTCTATGGCTACACCTTC
cdr3_aa: CASSLDILYGYTF
j_call: TRBJ1-2
clone_size: -
d_call: -
cdr3_length: 13
v_call: TRBV7-2

cdr3_nt: TGTGCCAGCCGGGAGGTCGTTTGGACAGATACGCAGTATTTT
cdr3_aa: CASREVVWTDTQYF
j_call: TRBJ2-3
clone_size: -
d_call: TRBD2
cdr3_length: 14
v_call: TRBV19

cdr3_nt: TGTGCCAGCCAGCGGGAGGGCCAGTCCGGGGAGCTGTTTTTT
cdr3_aa: CASQREGQSGELFF
j_call: TRBJ2-2
clone_size: -
d_call: TRBD2
cdr3_length: 14
v_call: TRBV5-4

cdr3_nt: TGTGCCAGCAGCCCTGACGGGGGTTATGGCTACACCTTC
cdr3_aa: CASSPDGGYGYTF
j_call: TRBJ1-2
clone_size: -
d_call: -
cdr3_length: 13
v_call: TRBV7-9

cdr3_nt: TGTGCCAGCAGTCTATCCCCGGGACAGGGGGCTGTGGGAAACACCATATATTTT
cdr3_aa: CASSLSPGQGAVGNTIYF
j_call: TRBJ1-3
clone_size: -
d_call: TRBD1
cdr3_length: 18
v_call: TRBV28

cdr3_nt: TGTGCCAGCAGTGCACAGACCTATTACTGGACTAATGAAAAACTGTTTTTT
cdr3_aa: CASSAQTYYWTNEKLFF
j_call: TRBJ1-4
clone_size: -
d_call: -
cdr3_length: 17
v_call: TRBV27

cdr3_nt: TGTGCCAGCAGTTACGGGACTAGTTACGTCTACGAGCAGTACTTC
cdr3_aa: CASSYGTSYVYEQYF
j_call: TRBJ2-7
clone_size: -
d_call: TRBD2
cdr3_length: 15
v_call: TRBV6-2/TRBV6-3

cdr3_nt: TGTGCCAGTAGTGAACGACAGAGGCAAGAGACCCAGTACTTC
cdr3_aa: CASSERQRQETQYF
j_call: TRBJ2-5
clone_size: -
d_call: -
cdr3_length: 14
v_call: TRBV19

cdr3_nt: TGTGCCAGCAGCGCGGGTGGGTACAATGAGCAGTTCTTC
cdr3_aa: CASSAGGYNEQFF
j_call: TRBJ2-1
clone_size: -
d_call: -
cdr3_length: 13
v_call: TRBV11-2

cdr3_nt: TGTGCCAGCAGTGGGACTAGCGGGGCCCTTCGGTATTTT
cdr3_aa: CASSGTSGALRYF
j_call: TRBJ2-3
clone_size: -
d_call: TRBD2
cdr3_length: 13
v_call: TRBV2

cdr3_nt: TGTGCCAGCAGCCACCCGGGGGGCTCCTACAATGAGCAGTTCTTC
cdr3_aa: CASSHPGGSYNEQFF
j_call: TRBJ2-1
clone_size: -
d_call: TRBD2
cdr3_length: 15
v_call: TRBV3-1/TRBV3-2

cdr3_nt: TGCGCCAGCAGCCCCGGACTAGCGGTTGACAATGAGCAGTTCTTC
cdr3_aa: CASSPGLAVDNEQFF
j_call: TRBJ2-1
clone_size: -
d_call: TRBD2
cdr3_length: 15
v_call: TRBV5-1